These 30 T cell receptor beta chains originate from one sample sequenced in a study of cytomegalovirus exposure and HLA in healthy donors. The PCR contained 60 Vbeta and 13 Jbeta primers. The repertoire was sequenced with immunoSEQ multiplex PCR; TCRdb's copy has only in-frame clones and lacks some. The sample carries fewer than 95,000 clones, roughly two thirds recorded once. Source material: PBMCs. These TCRs come from a woman between 40 and 50 years old in good health and CMV-seropositive.

The chain carries TRBV5-1 and TRBJ1-1; 9 positions agree with TRBD1. The V segment lost 3 bases and the J segment 4 bases; nucleotides outside the gene matches: 16. Per germline, CDR1 SGHRS and CDR2 YFSETQ. The CDR3 extends over 18 amino acids. CDR3 sequence (DNA): TGCGCCAGCAGCTCTTTATTAGACGGGACAGGGTTTTTCACTGAAGCTTTCTTT. It is translated as CASSSLLDGTGFFTEAFF.

V usage is TRBV6-5 and J usage is TRBJ2-3, with 7 bases identical to TRBD2. The CDR3 runs to 14 residues. V shed 8 bases and J 2 bases; nucleotides not matched to a gene: 7. The germline CDR1 and CDR2 sequences are MNHEY and SVGAGI. As DNA, the CDR3 is TGTGCCAGCGCGCGGGAGTACCCCACAGATACGCAGTATTTT. Its translation: CASAREYPTDTQYF.

The chain recombines TRBV4-1 with TRBJ2-1; D perhaps matches TRBD1 (6 bases). V dropped 6 bases and J dropped 0 bases, with 12 bases sitting between them. The CDR3 contains 15 residues. Germline CDR1 and CDR2: MGHRA and YSYEKL. CDR3 sequence: CASRTRQDSYNEQFF. CDR3 nucleotide sequence: TGCGCCAGCAGGACTCGACAGGACTCCTACAATGAGCAGTTCTTC.

This chain joins TRBV28 and TRBJ2-3; 9 bases are a match to TRBD1. V shed 5 bases, J shed 4 bases, and the junction held 10 bases outside the gene matches. The CDR3 length is 16 residues. Germline V gene sequence: CDR1 MDHEN, CDR2 SYDVKM. The CDR3 sequence is CASSTNRGQGADTQYF. In nucleotides, the CDR3 is TGTGCCAGCAGTACGAACAGGGGGCAAGGTGCAGATACGCAGTATTTT.

This chain connects TRBV5-1 to TRBJ1-1; 8 bases are a match to TRBD1. The germline V gene encodes CDR1 SGHRS and CDR2 YFSETQ. With 4 bases clipped from V and 1 base from J, the junction kept 6 bases outside the gene matches. This CDR3 has 15 residues. CDR3 loop: CASSIDRGPNTEAFF. The CDR3 nucleotides read TGCGCCAGCAGCATTGACAGGGGCCCGAACACTGAAGCTTTCTTT. Using reference TRBV5-1 and TRBJ1-1 for the parts outside the CDR3, the full variable domain is KAGVTQTPRYLIKTRGQQVTLSCSPISGHRSVSWYQQTPGQGLQFLFEYFSETQRNKGNFPGRFSGRQFSNSRSEMNVSTLELGDSALYLCASSIDRGPNTEAFFGQGTRLTVV.

The chain employs TRBV5-1 and TRBJ2-1; 11 bases fit TRBD2. The length of the CDR3 is 16 residues. Germline V gene lookup returns CDR1 SGHRS and CDR2 YFSETQ. The J segment lost 4 bases and the V segment lost 4 bases, leaving 7 bases of the junction unmatched. The CDR3 loop is CASSPLAGGLYNEQFF. CDR3 nucleotide sequence: TGCGCCAGCAGCCCTCTAGCGGGGGGTTTGTACAATGAGCAGTTCTTC.

This sequence joins TRBV15 and TRBJ1-5; 11 bases map to TRBD1. Germline values: CDR1 LNHNV, CDR2 YYDKDF (reference sequence). CDR3 size: 19 residues. The V gene end was trimmed by 0 bases and the J gene end by 2 bases; junction bases not matched to a gene: 9. CDR3 nucleotides: TGTGCCACCAGCAGAGATCCGGGACAGGGGGAAGTGGGCAATCAGCCCCAGCATTTT. Its protein product is CATSRDPGQGEVGNQPQHF.

V is TRBV2 and J is TRBJ2-5; tentative D call: TRBD1 (5 bases). This CDR3 contains 15 residues. The germline CDR1 and CDR2 sequences are SNHLY and FYNNEI. The germline V and J ends were trimmed by 6 bases and 1 base, with 15 bases remaining between them. The CDR3 DNA reads as TGTGCCAGCAGGAAGGCACCTGGGGCCCAAGAGACCCAGTACTTC. This translates into CASRKAPGAQETQYF.

This sequence joins TRBV18 and TRBJ1-4, with 8 positions matching TRBD1. The CDR3 has 18 residues. Looked up from germline, CDR1 is KGHSH and CDR2 is LQKENI. Losses at the gene ends were 3 bases for V and 13 bases for J; bases not matched to a gene: 22. The CDR3 sequence: CASSPKNPAGQEGLRLFF. Written as DNA, the CDR3 is TGTGCCAGCTCACCTAAAAACCCCGCGGGACAGGAGGGATTAAGACTGTTTTTT.

A remark on this clone: At one boundary the junction diverges from the germline segment, which might be a read error. The same CDR3 arises from other DNA sequences in this sample as well. The rearrangement joins TRBV30 to TRBJ1-5; 9 nucleotides line up with TRBD1. This CDR3 comprises 17 residues. CDR1 is GTSNPN and CDR2 is SVGIG in the germline V gene (reference sequence). The CDR3 region is CASSAQGALGGYQPQHF. In DNA form, the CDR3 reads TGTGCCTCGAGCGCACAGGGGGCACTGGGGGGCTATCAGCCCCAGCACTTT.

A word on this clone: Other DNA sequences in the sample encode the same CDR3. This rearrangement joins TRBV18 to TRBJ1-5; D is possibly TRBD1 (6 bases). V was clipped by 3 bases and J by 3 bases, with 9 bases between them. This CDR3 has 14 amino acids. Germline V gives CDR1 KGHSH, CDR2 LQKENI. CDR3 amino acids: CASSPGQPNQPQHF. The CDR3, as DNA: TGTGCCAGCTCACCGGGACAACCCAATCAGCCCCAGCATTTT.

The chain uses TRBV9 and TRBJ2-3; 14 bases match TRBD2. This CDR3 has 16 amino acids. The germline gives CDR1 SGDLS, CDR2 YYNGEE. After removal of 4 bases from V and 1 base from J, the junction contained 2 bases not matched to a gene. The CDR3, as DNA: TGTGCCAGCAGCAAGGGACTAGCGGGAGGCACAGATACGCAGTATTTT. Its protein is CASSKGLAGGTDTQYF.

As to this clone: The same CDR3 arises from other DNA sequences in this sample as well. The gene calls are TRBV4-3 and TRBJ2-3, with 9 bases aligning to TRBD2. The ends lost 6 bases at V and 2 bases at J; junction bases unmatched: 6. Germline V gene data show CDR1 as LGHNA and CDR2 as YSLEER. The CDR3 spans 15 residues. The CDR3: CASSLRLADTDTQYF. For the CDR3, the DNA is TGCGCCAGCAGTTTGAGACTAGCGGACACAGATACGCAGTATTTT.

The chain combines TRBV6-5 with TRBJ1-2; D call uncertain. Germline CDR1 is MNHEY and CDR2 is SVGAGI. The V end was cut by 2 bases, the J end by 7 bases, with 14 bases between. This CDR3 contains 14 residues. CDR3 protein: CASSYARGSAGYTF. CDR3 bases: TGTGCCAGCAGTTACGCGCGAGGGTCTGCTGGCTACACCTTC.

The rearrangement joins TRBV9 to TRBJ1-1; D is uncertain. Per germline, CDR1 SGDLS and CDR2 YYNGEE. The CDR3 sequence is 14 residues long. V was pared by 3 bases and J by 4 bases, with 13 bases between. In DNA, the CDR3 is TGTGCCAGCAGCGATGAGGGCATGGGCACTGAAGCTTTCTTT. As protein: CASSDEGMGTEAFF.

J is TRBJ1-2 and V is TRBV2, with D possibly matching TRBD1 (6 bases). CDR1 is SNHLY and CDR2 is FYNNEI in the germline V gene. Trimming left V 10 bases short and J 7 bases short, with 19 bases between. The length of the CDR3 is 13 residues. The CDR3 bases are TGTGCCACCGGGGAGCAGGGGCTGTCTGGCTACACCTTC. Its translation is CATGEQGLSGYTF.

The chain is built from TRBV4-3 and TRBJ2-1; 7 bases align to TRBD2. This CDR3 spans 15 amino acids. Germline lookup yields CDR1 LGHNA and CDR2 YSLEER. The V segment lost 5 bases and the J segment 1 base; nucleotides outside the gene matches: 5. CDR3 loop: CASSAQRGSYNEQFF. The CDR3, as DNA: TGCGCCAGCAGCGCACAGCGGGGATCCTACAATGAGCAGTTCTTC.

This clone has just a few counts. The chain couples TRBV7-9 to TRBJ2-7; 9 bases are shared with TRBD1. In germline, CDR1 is SEHNR, CDR2 FQNEAQ (reference sequence). With V trimmed by 5 bases and J by 5 bases, 7 bases remained unmatched. This CDR3 spans 14 amino acids. CDR3 bases: TGTGCCAGCAGCCAGGGACAGGGAATCAACGAGCAGTACTTC. As protein: CASSQGQGINEQYF.

This rearrangement joins TRBV18 to TRBJ1-1; D possibly corresponds to TRBD1 (6 bases). CDR1 KGHSH and CDR2 LQKENI come from the germline V gene. The CDR3 totals 14 residues. Trimming shortened V by 6 bases and J by 11 bases, and 22 bases separated the two germline ends. The CDR3 DNA reads as TGTGCCAGCTCCCCCCGGGGGGGCCCAGGAGAGGCTTTCTTT. This sequence encodes CASSPRGGPGEAFF. Filled out from reference TRBV18 and TRBJ1-1, the complete variable domain reads NAGVMQNPRHLVRRRGQEARLRCSPMKGHSHVYWYRQLPEEGLKFMVYLQKENIIDESGMPKERFSAEFPKEGPSILRIQQVVRGDSAAYFCASSPRGGPGEAFFGQGTRLTVV.

The CDR3 loop is CASSPPRVRDRLEAFF. CDR3 sequence (DNA): TGTGCCAGCTCACCACCGCGGGTCCGGGATAGACTTGAAGCTTTCTTT. The chain employs TRBV18 and TRBJ1-1; D is unresolved. The V end was cut by 0 bases, the J end by 7 bases, with 18 bases between. This CDR3 has 16 amino acids. Germline values: CDR1 KGHSH, CDR2 LQKENI.

The rearrangement joins TRBV6-5 to TRBJ2-5, with D perhaps TRBD1 (5 bases). Trimming stripped 0 bases from V and 7 bases from J, with 18 bases between. The CDR3 spans 16 residues. CDR1 is MNHEY, CDR2 SVGAGI, per germline. This chain's CDR3 is CASSYSMQGYTGTQYF. CDR3 coding DNA: TGTGCCAGCAGTTACTCGATGCAGGGCTATACGGGGACCCAGTACTTC.

The chain uses TRBV10-1 and TRBJ2-7, with 14 bases aligning to TRBD2. The CDR3 has 15 residues. The germline gives CDR1 WNHNN, CDR2 SYGVQD (reference sequence). V trimming: 6 bases; J trimming: 6 bases; junction bases outside the gene matches: 7. CDR3 region: CASSPSGTSGGEQYF. The CDR3 DNA reads TGCGCCAGCAGCCCCTCCGGGACTAGCGGGGGCGAGCAGTACTTC.

The J gene is TRBJ1-5, the V gene TRBV5-6, with D possibly matching TRBD1 (5 bases). There are 15 residues in the CDR3. In germline, CDR1 is SGHDT, CDR2 YYEEEE. V gave up 0 bases and J gave up 7 bases, with 14 bases separating them. This CDR3 reads CASSLGLAGNQPQHF. CDR3 sequence (DNA): TGTGCCAGCAGCTTGGGTTTGGCAGGGAACCAGCCCCAGCATTTT. Full variable domain (remainder filled in from reference TRBV5-6 and TRBJ1-5): DAGVTQSPTHLIKTRGQQVTLRCSPKSGHDTVSWYQQALGQGPQFIFQYYEEEERQRGNFPDRFSGHQFPNYSSELNVNALLLGDSALYLCASSLGLAGNQPQHFGDGTRLSIL.

The CDR3 nucleotides read TGTGCCAGCAGCCCCCACTATTCAGGCGGGGAGACCCAGTACTTC. The encoded protein is CASSPHYSGGETQYF. The chain is built from TRBV9 and TRBJ2-5; a weak D match, TRBD2 (5 bases). Germline V gene sequence: CDR1 SGDLS, CDR2 YYNGEE. The V end lost 4 bases, the J end lost 5 bases, and 18 bases lay between the germline ends. This CDR3 has 15 residues.

CDR3 in DNA: TGTGCCAGCAGCGAGGCCGGGCCCGGGGTTAGTGGGAAACTGTTTTTT. Protein sequence: CASSEAGPGVSGKLFF. This chain connects TRBV25-1 to TRBJ1-4; D unresolved. Trimming removed 6 bases at V and 11 bases at J, with 25 bases between. This CDR3 region has 16 residues. Germline assignment: CDR1 MGHDK and CDR2 SYGVNS.

The rearrangement links TRBV4-1 to TRBJ1-1; D may be TRBD1 (5 bases). The CDR3 has 13 residues. Per the germline V gene, CDR1 is MGHRA and CDR2 is YSYEKL. The V end lost 6 bases, the J end lost 4 bases, and 12 bases lay between the germline ends. The CDR3 here is CASSPSGVTEAFF. The CDR3 region has the DNA TGCGCCAGCAGTCCCTCGGGGGTCACTGAAGCTTTCTTT.

The V and J genes are TRBV7-6 and TRBJ1-2, with 9 nucleotides matching TRBD1. CDR1 is SGHVS and CDR2 is FNYEAQ in the germline V gene. The junction had 5 bases not matched to a gene; V was cut back by 4 bases and J by 8 bases. The CDR3 runs 13 residues. This chain's CDR3 is CASSWGQGRGYTF. For the CDR3, the DNA is TGTGCCAGCAGCTGGGGACAGGGTCGGGGCTACACCTTC.

This chain joins TRBV10-1 and TRBJ2-2; D possibly corresponds to TRBD1 (6 bases). Trimming shortened V by 5 bases and J by 6 bases, and 16 bases separated the two germline ends. The CDR3 has 15 amino acids. The V gene's germline CDR1 is WNHNN and CDR2 SYGVQD (reference sequence). The CDR3 DNA is TGCGCCAGCAGTTGCAGGGGCCTCCCACCCGGGGAGCTGTTTTTT. Its protein product is CASSCRGLPPGELFF.

V gene TRBV9 combines with J gene TRBJ2-5; TRBD2 aligns across 8 bases. This CDR3 is 14 amino acids long. V was clipped by 1 base and J by 4 bases; unmatched bases: 3. Germline V gene lookup returns CDR1 SGDLS and CDR2 YYNGEE. The CDR3 DNA follows: TGTGCCAGCAGCGTACTAGCGGGTCCAGAGACCCAGTACTTC. It is translated as CASSVLAGPETQYF.

The chain joins TRBV5-5 to TRBJ2-7; possible D gene TRBD1, 6 bases. The CDR3 covers 16 residues. Trimming pared 0 bases from V and 1 base from J, leaving 14 bases between. CDR1 and CDR2 (germline): SGHKS, YYEKEE (reference sequence). Written as DNA, the CDR3 is TGTGCCAGCAGCTTGGCCGTCACAGGGTGGTCCTACGAGCAGTACTTC. Translation gives CASSLAVTGWSYEQYF.